The clone carrying this TCR beta chain was detected only a few times. Germline CDR1 reads MNHEY; CDR2 reads SMNVEV (reference sequence). Trimming pared 2 bases from V and 2 bases from J, leaving 18 bases between. The CDR3 covers 17 residues. The data were taken from a study of identical twins' blood T cells. TCRdb used MiXCR to reprocess the 5' RACE reads, holding one entry per CDR3 protein. The sample holds 300,000 to 400,000 distinct CDR3 sequences, under 30% seen once. Material: PBMCs. This sequence joins TRBV27 and TRBJ1-2; TRBD1 might be the D (5 bases). This clonotype was sampled from a woman aged 18 to 49 in good health. The CDR3 region is CASSLTRGTPVNYGYTF. For the CDR3, the DNA is TGTGCCAGCAGTTTAACCCGCGGGACTCCCGTGAACTATGGCTACACCTTC.